This TCR beta chain stems from a study of cytomegalovirus exposure and HLA in healthy donors. This PCR relied on a set of 60 Vbeta primers and 13 Jbeta primers. Assay used: immunoSEQ multiplex PCR; TCRdb lists only in-frame clones, some missing. The repertoire holds about 130,000 clones, with 80% as singletons. With respect to this clone: What it binds is not known.

The study's findings and limits: In a later analysis, TCR beta V- and J-gene trimming showed a link to a missense DCLRE1C variant.

V was cut by 0 bases and J by 2 bases, with 11 bases left in between. CDR1 ENHRY and CDR2 SYGVKD come from the germline V gene. This CDR3 comprises 15 residues. Sequenced: PBMCs. The origin of this receptor is a man younger than 40 in good health. The chain is built from TRBV10-3 and TRBJ2-7; possibly TRBD2 for D (5 bases). CDR3 sequence reads: CAISESGDRPYEQYF. The DNA for the CDR3 is TGTGCCATCAGTGAGTCGGGAGATAGACCCTACGAGCAGTACTTC.